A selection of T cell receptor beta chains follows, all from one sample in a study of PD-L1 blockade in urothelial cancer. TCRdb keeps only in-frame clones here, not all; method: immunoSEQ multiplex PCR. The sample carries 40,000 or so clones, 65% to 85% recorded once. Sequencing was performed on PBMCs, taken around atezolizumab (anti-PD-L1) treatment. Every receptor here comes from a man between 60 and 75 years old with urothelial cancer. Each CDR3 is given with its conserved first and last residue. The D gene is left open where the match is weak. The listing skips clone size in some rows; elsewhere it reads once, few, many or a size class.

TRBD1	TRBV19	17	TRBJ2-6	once	TGTGCCAGTAGACGGCTGACAGGGGGCTTTGGGGCCAACGTCCTGACTTTC	CASRRLTGGFGANVLTF
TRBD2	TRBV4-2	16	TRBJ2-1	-	TGTGCCAGCAGCCAAGTAAGTCGCGGGGGTAACAATGAGCAGTTCTTC	CASSQVSRGGNNEQFF
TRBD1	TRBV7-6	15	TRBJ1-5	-	TGTGCCAGCGCCTTAGATGCAGGGGGTAATCAGCCCCAGCATTTT	CASALDAGGNQPQHF
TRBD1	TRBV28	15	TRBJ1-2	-	TGTGCCAGCAGTTTAGGTTCCAGACAGGGTGGCGGCTACACCTTC	CASSLGSRQGGGYTF
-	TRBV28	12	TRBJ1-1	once	TGTGCCAGCACCCCCGGGAACACTGAAGCTTTCTTT	CASTPGNTEAFF
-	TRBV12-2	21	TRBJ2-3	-	TGTGCAAGTCGCTTATTCTTTTTGAGGAGCTCGGCTAGCGGGGGCACAGATACGCAGTATTTT	CASRLFFLRSSASGGTDTQYF
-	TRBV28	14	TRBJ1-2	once	TGTGCCAGCAGCAATGGACAGACGAACTATGGCTACACCTTC	CASSNGQTNYGYTF
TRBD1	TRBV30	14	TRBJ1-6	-	TGTGCCTGGTCTGCCGGGACAGAGGATTCACCCCTCCACTTT	CAWSAGTEDSPLHF
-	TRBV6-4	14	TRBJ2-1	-	TGTGCCAGCAGTGAGGACAACTCCTACAATGAGCAGTTCTTC	CASSEDNSYNEQFF
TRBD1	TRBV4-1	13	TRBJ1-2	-	TGCGCCAGCAGCCTGGGACAGGAAAGTGGCTACACCTTC	CASSLGQESGYTF
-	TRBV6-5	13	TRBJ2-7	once	TGTGCCAGCAGGAGACAGGCCCCCTACGAGCAGTACTTC	CASRRQAPYEQYF
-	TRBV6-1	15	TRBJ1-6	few	TGTGCCAGCAGTGATCAACAGAGCTATAATTCACCCCTCCACTTT	CASSDQQSYNSPLHF
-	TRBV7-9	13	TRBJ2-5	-	TGTGCCAGCAGCGTCAGGGGGGCAGAGACCCAGTACTTC	CASSVRGAETQYF
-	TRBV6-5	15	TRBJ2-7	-	TGTGCCAGCAGTTACTCGCCTAGGAGCTCCTACGAGCAGTACTTC	CASSYSPRSSYEQYF
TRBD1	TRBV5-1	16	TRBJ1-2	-	TGCGCCAGCAGCGCCGCCGGGACAGGGGATCGGGATGGCTACACCTTC	CASSAAGTGDRDGYTF
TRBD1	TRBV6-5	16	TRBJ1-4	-	TGTGCCAGCAGTTACTCTCCGGGACAGGGGGTTGAAAAACTGTTTTTT	CASSYSPGQGVEKLFF
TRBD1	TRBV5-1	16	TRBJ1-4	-	TGCGCCAGCAGCTCGGACAGGGATACAACTAATGAAAAACTGTTTTTT	CASSSDRDTTNEKLFF
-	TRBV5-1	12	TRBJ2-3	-	TGCGCCAGCAGCTTGGCGGCAGATACGCAGTATTTT	CASSLAADTQYF
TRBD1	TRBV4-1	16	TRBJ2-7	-	TGCGCCAGCAGCCAAGATGCCGGACAGGGTTACTACGAGCAGTACTTC	CASSQDAGQGYYEQYF
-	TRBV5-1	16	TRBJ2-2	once	TGCGCCAGCAGCTTAACGGGACACCCGAACACCGGGGAGCTGTTTTTT	CASSLTGHPNTGELFF
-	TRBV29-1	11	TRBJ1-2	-	TGCAGCGCCGCGGGGGGCTATGGCTACACCTTC	CSAAGGYGYTF
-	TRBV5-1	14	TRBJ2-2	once	TGCGCCAGCAACGGACAGACGAACACCGGGGAGCTGTTTTTT	CASNGQTNTGELFF
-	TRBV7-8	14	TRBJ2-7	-	TGTGCCAGCAGCCCAGGGGTCGGTCCCTACGAGCAGTACTTC	CASSPGVGPYEQYF
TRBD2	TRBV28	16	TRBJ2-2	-	TGTGCCAGCAGTTCCGGGGGGACTAGCCTGGGCGGGGAGCTGTTTTTT	CASSSGGTSLGGELFF
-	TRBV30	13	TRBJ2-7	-	TGTGCCTGGAGTGGCGGGGCAGCCTACGAGCAGTACTTC	CAWSGGAAYEQYF
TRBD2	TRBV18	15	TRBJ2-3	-	TGTGCCAGCTCACCGACTAGCGGGTTCACAGATACGCAGTATTTT	CASSPTSGFTDTQYF
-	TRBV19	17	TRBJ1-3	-	TGTGCCAGTACGCATCCCAAGACTTTAGGCTCTGGAAACACCATATATTTT	CASTHPKTLGSGNTIYF
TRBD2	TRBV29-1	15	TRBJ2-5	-	TGCAGCGCCCCGGGACTAGCGGGGGGGCCGGAGACCCAGTACTTC	CSAPGLAGGPETQYF
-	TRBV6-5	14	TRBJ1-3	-	TGTGCCAGCAGACAGGGCATCTCTGGAAACACCATATATTTT	CASRQGISGNTIYF
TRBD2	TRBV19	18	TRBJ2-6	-	TGTGCCAGTAGTGCCGCTAGCGGGGCAAGCTCTGGGGCCAACGTCCTGACTTTC	CASSAASGASSGANVLTF
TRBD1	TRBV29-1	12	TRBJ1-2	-	TGCAGCGTTTACTGGGACAGGGAAGGCTACACCTTC	CSVYWDREGYTF
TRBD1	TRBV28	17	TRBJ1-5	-	TGTGCCACCCGATTGCCCAACACAGGGGCTAGCAATCAGCCCCAGCATTTT	CATRLPNTGASNQPQHF
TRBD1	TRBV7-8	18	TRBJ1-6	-	TGTGCCAGCAGCTTGTCCGGGACAGCGAGCTCCTATAATTCACCCCTCCACTTT	CASSLSGTASSYNSPLHF